The 9 T cell receptor beta chains below come from one sample, sequenced in a study of beta chain features in type 1 diabetes. Of the isolated RNA, all was reverse transcribed, and so the sequenced material was expressed TCRB transcripts. The repertoire was sequenced with immunoSEQ multiplex PCR; TCRdb's copy has only in-frame clones and lacks some. The sample has just over 600,000 clones; 15% to 19% are singletons. The sample consisted of naive CD4+ T cells from blood. Source of these receptors: a man aged 18-30 years in good health.

This chain connects TRBV6-4 to TRBJ1-1, with 9 positions matching TRBD1. CDR1 is MRHNA, CDR2 SNTAGT, per germline. The CDR3 is 14 residues long. V gave up 4 bases and J gave up 2 bases; unmatched junction bases: 2. CDR3 region: CASSAQGANTEAFF. The CDR3 DNA reads as TGTGCCAGCAGTGCACAGGGGGCCAACACTGAAGCTTTCTTT.

The CDR3 loop reads CASSWGQGWPGELFF. Written as DNA, the CDR3 is TGTGCCAGCAGCTGGGGCCAGGGTTGGCCCGGGGAGCTGTTTTTT. V gene TRBV7-8 combines with J gene TRBJ2-2; a weak D match, TRBD1 (5 bases). Germline V gene sequence: CDR1 SGHVS, CDR2 FQNEAQ. The V gene lost 4 bases and the J gene lost 6 bases, with 15 bases spanning the gap. The CDR3 contains 15 residues.

The rearrangement links TRBV7-2 to TRBJ2-2; TRBD2 matches at 7 bases. The CDR3 has 16 residues. Germline V gives CDR1 SGHTA, CDR2 FQGNSA. Trimming cost V 1 base and J 2 bases; bases outside gene matches: 4. The CDR3 sequence: CASSLGAAGNTGELFF. For the CDR3, the DNA is TGTGCCAGCAGCTTAGGTGCAGCGGGAAACACCGGGGAGCTGTTTTTT. The full variable domain, with the rest looked up from reference TRBV7-2 and TRBJ2-2, is GAGVSQSPSNKVTEKGKDVELRCDPISGHTALYWYRQSLGQGLEFLIYFQGNSAPDKSGLPSDRFSAERTGGSVSTLTIQRTQQEDSAVYLCASSLGAAGNTGELFFGEGSRLTVL.

This rearrangement joins TRBV11-3 to TRBJ2-2; D perhaps matches TRBD1 (6 bases). V dropped 1 base and J dropped 0 bases, with 9 bases sitting between them. Germline V gene lookup returns CDR1 SGHNT and CDR2 YENEEA. The CDR3 is 16 amino acids. CDR3 amino acids: CASSLGNRANTGELFF. The CDR3 nucleotides are TGTGCCAGCAGCTTAGGAAACAGGGCGAACACCGGGGAGCTGTTTTTT.

This clone was counted only a few times. V gene TRBV5-1 combines with J gene TRBJ2-7, with D perhaps matching TRBD1 (6 bases). This CDR3 is 13 amino acids long. Trimming stripped 4 bases from V and 1 base from J, with 9 bases between. The germline V gene has CDR1 SGHRS and CDR2 YFSETQ. In nucleotides, the CDR3 is TGCGCCAGCAGCACCGGACAGTCCTACGAGCAGTACTTC. Translated, it gives CASSTGQSYEQYF.

This clone appeared a single time. The CDR3 region has the DNA TGTGCCAGCGACAGGGACTCCCACTCCTACGAGCAGTACTTC. Amino acids: CASDRDSHSYEQYF. The rearrangement joins TRBV7-2 to TRBJ2-7; D possibly corresponds to TRBD1 (7 bases). This CDR3 has 14 residues. Germline V gene sequence: CDR1 SGHTA, CDR2 FQGNSA. Trimming removed 8 bases from V and 0 bases from J, with 14 bases in between.

There are a few counts of this clone. The chain has TRBV18 and TRBJ2-1; D is uncertain. Germline V gene lookup returns CDR1 KGHSH and CDR2 LQKENI. The V end was cut by 2 bases, the J end by 6 bases, with 11 bases between. CDR3 length equals 14 residues. In nucleotides, the CDR3 is TGTGCCAGCTCACCAGCAGTGAGGTTCAATGAGCAGTTCTTC. As protein: CASSPAVRFNEQFF.

This clone came up a few times. This chain links TRBV29-1 with TRBJ2-5; 9 nucleotides match TRBD1. The CDR3 covers 15 residues. J was trimmed by 1 base and V by 5 bases; bases with no gene match: 8. The germline V gene encodes CDR1 SQVTM and CDR2 ANQGSEA. The CDR3 reads CSVTGTGLPQETQYF. The CDR3 DNA is TGCAGCGTTACGGGGACAGGGCTGCCCCAAGAGACCCAGTACTTC.

The V call is TRBV7-6, the J call TRBJ2-7; 10 nucleotides agree with TRBD1. The CDR3 length is 15 residues. Trimming at V came to 4 bases and at J to 4 bases, leaving 7 bases not matched to a gene. Germline loops: CDR1 SGHVS, CDR2 FNYEAQ. DNA for the CDR3: TGTGCCAGCAGCTCCCCGACAGGGGGCATTTACGAGCAGTACTTC. Amino acids: CASSSPTGGIYEQYF. The entire variable domain, with the rest obtained from reference TRBV7-6 and TRBJ2-7, is as follows: GAGVSQSPRYKVTKRGQDVALRCDPISGHVSLYWYRQALGQGPEFLTYFNYEAQQDKSGLPNDRFSAERPEGSISTLTIQRTEQRDSAMYRCASSSPTGGIYEQYFGPGTRLTVT.